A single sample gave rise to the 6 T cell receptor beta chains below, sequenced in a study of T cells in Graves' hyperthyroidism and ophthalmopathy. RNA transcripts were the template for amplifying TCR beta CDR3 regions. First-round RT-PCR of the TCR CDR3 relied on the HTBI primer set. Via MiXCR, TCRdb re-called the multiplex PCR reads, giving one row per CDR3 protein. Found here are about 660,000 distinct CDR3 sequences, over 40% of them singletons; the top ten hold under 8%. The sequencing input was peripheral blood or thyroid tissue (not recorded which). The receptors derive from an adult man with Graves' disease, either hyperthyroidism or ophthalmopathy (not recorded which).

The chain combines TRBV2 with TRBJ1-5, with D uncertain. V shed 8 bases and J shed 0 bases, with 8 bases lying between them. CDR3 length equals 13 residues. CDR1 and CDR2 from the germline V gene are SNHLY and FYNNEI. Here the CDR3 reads CASPNPSNQPQHF. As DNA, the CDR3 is TGTGCCAGCCCAAACCCTAGCAATCAGCCCCAGCATTTT. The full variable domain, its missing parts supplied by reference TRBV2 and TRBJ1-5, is EPEVTQTPSHQVTQMGQEVILRCVPISNHLYFYWYRQILGQKVEFLVSFYNNEISEKSEIFDDQFSVERPDGSNFTLKIRSTKLEDSAMYFCASPNPSNQPQHFGDGTRLSIL.

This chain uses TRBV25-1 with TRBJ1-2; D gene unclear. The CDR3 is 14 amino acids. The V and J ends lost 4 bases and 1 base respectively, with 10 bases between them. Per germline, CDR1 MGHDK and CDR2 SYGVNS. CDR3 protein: CASSGGVRNYGYTF. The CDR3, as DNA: TGTGCCAGCAGTGGGGGAGTCCGTAACTATGGCTACACCTTC.

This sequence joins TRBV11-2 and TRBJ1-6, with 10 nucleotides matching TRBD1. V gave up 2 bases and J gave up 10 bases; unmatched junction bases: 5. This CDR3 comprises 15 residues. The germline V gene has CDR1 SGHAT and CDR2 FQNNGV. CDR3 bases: TGTGCCAGCAGCTTATGGGACAGGGGAGCCTCACCCCTCCACTTT. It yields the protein CASSLWDRGASPLHF.

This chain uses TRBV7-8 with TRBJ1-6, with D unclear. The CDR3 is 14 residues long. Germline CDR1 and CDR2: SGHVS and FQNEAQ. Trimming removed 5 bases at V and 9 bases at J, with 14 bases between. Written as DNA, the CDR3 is TGTGCCAGCAGCCAAGATCTTAGCAGTTCACCCCTCCACTTT. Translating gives CASSQDLSSSPLHF.

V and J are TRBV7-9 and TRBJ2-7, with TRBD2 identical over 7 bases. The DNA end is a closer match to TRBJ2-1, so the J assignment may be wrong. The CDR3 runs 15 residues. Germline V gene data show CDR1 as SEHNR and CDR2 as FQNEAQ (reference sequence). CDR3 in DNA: TGTGCCAGCAGCTTCCCGGCTAGCGGCAACAATGAGCAGTTCTTC. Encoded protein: CASSFPASGNNEQFF.

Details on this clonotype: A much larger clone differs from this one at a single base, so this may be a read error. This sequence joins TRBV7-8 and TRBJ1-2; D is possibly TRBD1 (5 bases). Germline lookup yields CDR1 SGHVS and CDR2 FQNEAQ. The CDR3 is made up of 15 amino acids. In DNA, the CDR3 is TGCGCCAGCAGCTTGGCAGGAGGGGCCCACTTCGGCTACACCTTC. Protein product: CASSLAGGAHFGYTF.